One sample yielded the 31 T cell receptor beta chains listed below, sequenced in a study of cytomegalovirus exposure and HLA in healthy donors. The PCR ran on 60 Vbeta and 13 Jbeta primers. This table comes from immunoSEQ multiplex PCR, and its TCRdb copy is limited to in-frame clones, with some not included. Of 120,000 to 150,000 clones listed, 65% to 80% are singletons. Input material: PBMCs. The source of these receptors is a woman in her twenties or thirties in good health and CMV-seronegative.

This clone was detected many times. This chain connects TRBV6-6 to TRBJ2-3; 9 bases line up with TRBD2. With 6 bases clipped from V and 3 bases from J, the junction kept 7 bases outside the gene matches. The germline gives CDR1 MNHNY, CDR2 SVGAGI (reference sequence). This CDR3 comprises 15 residues. In DNA form, the CDR3 reads TGTGCCAGCAGGACTAGCGGCCCGGGGACAGATACGCAGTATTTT. It translates to CASRTSGPGTDTQYF.

This clone was observed once. This rearrangement joins TRBV9 to TRBJ1-2, with 9 positions matching TRBD1. Germline values: CDR1 SGDLS, CDR2 YYNGEE. J gave up 7 bases and V 5 bases, and 3 bases lay outside the gene matches. This CDR3 is 12 amino acids long. CDR3 residues: CASSPDRGGYTF. CDR3 DNA: TGTGCCAGCAGTCCGGACAGGGGTGGCTACACCTTC.

This clone was seen a handful of times. This rearrangement joins TRBV6-5 to TRBJ1-2; 7 bases are a match to TRBD1. This CDR3 comprises 14 residues. V dropped 7 bases and J dropped 8; count of bases not matched to a gene: 13. The germline V gene has CDR1 MNHEY and CDR2 SVGAGI. CDR3 DNA: TGTGCCAGCACACCCGACAGGGTAGGCTCCGGCTACACCTTC. Protein sequence: CASTPDRVGSGYTF.

This clone has just a few counts. Other nucleotide sequences in the sample specify the same CDR3. This chain uses TRBV7-2 with TRBJ2-3, with TRBD2 matching over 9 bases. CDR1 is SGHTA and CDR2 is FQGNSA in the germline V gene. Trimming took 5 bases from V and 1 from J; bases not matched to a gene: 1. This CDR3 comprises 14 residues. As DNA, the CDR3 is TGTGCCAGCAGCCGGACTAGCGGCACAGATACGCAGTATTTT. This translates into CASSRTSGTDTQYF. Looking up the rest from reference TRBV7-2 and TRBJ2-3 gives the full variable domain: GAGVSQSPSNKVTEKGKDVELRCDPISGHTALYWYRQSLGQGLEFLIYFQGNSAPDKSGLPSDRFSAERTGGSVSTLTIQRTQQEDSAVYLCASSRTSGTDTQYFGPGTRLTVL.

This CDR3 reads CASSLQGGEQYV. The CDR3 nucleotides read TGTGCCAGCAGCCTCCAGGGAGGCGAGCAGTACGTC. J is TRBJ2-7 and V is TRBV7-2; D is perhaps TRBD2 (6 bases). Germline V gene lookup returns CDR1 SGHTA and CDR2 FQGNSA. This CDR3 is 12 amino acids long. Trimming left V 5 bases short and J 6 bases short, with 11 bases between.

The genes are TRBV9 and TRBJ2-6, with a possible D match to TRBD1 (5 bases). V was trimmed by 0 bases and J by 0 bases, leaving 13 bases between them. The CDR3 runs to 18 residues. The germline V gene has CDR1 SGDLS and CDR2 YYNGEE. The CDR3 loop reads CASSVVWGPLSGANVLTF. The CDR3 DNA reads TGTGCCAGCAGCGTAGTGTGGGGCCCCCTCTCTGGGGCCAACGTCCTGACTTTC.

The chain links TRBV7-9 to TRBJ2-7; D gene uncertain. Germline CDR1 and CDR2: SEHNR and FQNEAQ (reference sequence). Trimming took off 3 bases at V and 3 bases at J, with 12 bases between the two ends. The length of the CDR3 is 14 residues. As DNA, the CDR3 is TGTGCCAGCAGCTTCAGTGCGCCGGGCTACGAGCAGTACTTC. This sequence encodes CASSFSAPGYEQYF. Full variable domain (remainder filled in from reference TRBV7-9 and TRBJ2-7): DTGVSQNPRHKITKRGQNVTFRCDPISEHNRLYWYRQTLGQGPEFLTYFQNEAQLEKSRLLSDRFSAERPKGSFSTLEIQRTEQGDSAMYLCASSFSAPGYEQYFGPGTRLTVT.

This clone has only a few counts. The V and J genes are TRBV29-1 and TRBJ1-1; D unresolved. The germline V gene has CDR1 SQVTM and CDR2 ANQGSEA. The CDR3 has 11 amino acids. The V gene lost 4 bases and the J gene lost 10 bases, with 13 bases spanning the gap. The DNA for the CDR3 is TGCAGCGTTGTCGGAGGCACCACAGCTTTCTTT. Its protein product is CSVVGGTTAFF.

The chain carries TRBV2 and TRBJ2-1; D perhaps matches TRBD1 (6 bases). Trimming pared 6 bases from V and 11 bases from J, leaving 8 bases between. CDR3 size: 10 residues. Looked up from germline, CDR1 is SNHLY and CDR2 is FYNNEI. This CDR3 reads CASSRGQQFF. The CDR3 DNA reads as TGTGCCAGCAGCAGGGGTCAGCAGTTCTTC.

The CDR3 here is CASSQSGTGDEQYV. The CDR3 coding sequence is TGCGCCAGCAGTCAGTCCGGGACAGGGGACGAGCAGTACGTC. The rearrangement uses TRBV23-1 and TRBJ2-7; 10 nucleotides align to TRBD1. TRBV23-1 is an ORF, with its function uncertain. V lost 3 bases, J lost 5 bases, and 4 bases stayed unmatched. The CDR3 is 14 residues long.

This clone has only a few counts. This rearrangement joins TRBV28 to TRBJ2-7; the D gene is possibly TRBD1 (6 bases). The V end lost 5 bases, the J end lost 6 bases, and 20 bases lay between the germline ends. The CDR3 consists of 15 residues. CDR1 MDHEN and CDR2 SYDVKM come from the germline V gene. The CDR3 sequence is CASSLRGGFSLEQYF. As DNA, the CDR3 is TGTGCCAGCAGTCTCCGTGGGGGCTTCTCTCTCGAGCAGTACTTC. Using reference TRBV28 and TRBJ2-7 for the parts outside the CDR3, the full variable domain is DVKVTQSSRYLVKRTGEKVFLECVQDMDHENMFWYRQDPGLGLRLIYFSYDVKMKEKGDIPEGYSVSREKKERFSLILESASTNQTSMYLCASSLRGGFSLEQYFGPGTRLTVT.

The rearrangement joins TRBV18 to TRBJ2-5, with D possibly being TRBD1 (6 bases). Germline CDR1 KGHSH, CDR2 LQKENI. The CDR3 covers 14 residues. Trimming took 3 bases from V and 1 from J, leaving 9 bases between them. The CDR3 here is CASSPQGTQETQYF. The DNA for the CDR3 is TGTGCCAGCTCACCCCAGGGGACCCAAGAGACCCAGTACTTC.

The V and J genes are TRBV28 and TRBJ2-4; a possible D gene is TRBD2 (5 bases). The V gene's germline CDR1 is MDHEN and CDR2 SYDVKM. There are 12 residues in the CDR3. V shed 5 bases and J shed 6 bases, with 8 bases lying between them. Written as DNA, the CDR3 is TGTGCCAGCAGTCAGAGCGGAAACATTCAGTACTTC. Its protein is CASSQSGNIQYF.

CDR3 sequence: CASSDVPGLAGGTQYF. In nucleotides, the CDR3 is TGTGCCAGCAGTGACGTACCGGGACTAGCGGGTGGTACGCAGTATTTT. V is TRBV28 and J is TRBJ2-3, with 12 nucleotides matching TRBD2. V gave up 5 bases and J gave up 8 bases; unmatched junction bases: 11. CDR1 is MDHEN, CDR2 SYDVKM, per germline. The CDR3 has 16 amino acids.

This clone turned up a few times. This rearrangement joins TRBV6-6 to TRBJ1-2, with D possibly matching TRBD1 (5 bases). Germline V gives CDR1 MNHNY, CDR2 SVGAGI (reference sequence). The CDR3 sequence is 16 residues long. V was shortened by 4 bases and J by 2 bases, with 17 bases between the two germline ends. The CDR3 here is CASSSRQMGINYGYTF. CDR3 bases: TGTGCCAGCAGTTCCCGACAGATGGGGATAAACTATGGCTACACCTTC.

The gene calls are TRBV5-4 and TRBJ1-1; 8 positions agree with TRBD1. The CDR3 runs to 15 residues. Germline V lookup: CDR1 SGHNT, CDR2 YYREEE (reference sequence). V was clipped by 4 bases and J by 0 bases; unmatched bases: 5. CDR3 amino acids: CASSTGGPMNTEAFF. The CDR3 DNA reads as TGTGCCAGCAGCACAGGGGGACCCATGAACACTGAAGCTTTCTTT.

The chain couples TRBV7-6 to TRBJ1-2, with D perhaps matching TRBD1 (5 bases). The germline V and J ends were trimmed by 2 bases and 0 bases, with 22 bases remaining between them. CDR3 size: 19 residues. Germline assignment: CDR1 SGHVS and CDR2 FNYEAQ. The CDR3 loop reads CASSLIRSTEKSTNYGYTF. CDR3 nucleotide sequence: TGTGCCAGCAGCTTAATTCGTTCGACAGAGAAAAGCACTAACTATGGCTACACCTTC.

The chain employs TRBV10-3 and TRBJ2-3; D perhaps matches TRBD1 (5 bases). Trimming removed 3 bases at V and 2 bases at J, with 9 bases between. CDR1 and CDR2 (germline): ENHRY, SYGVKD. This CDR3 has 14 residues. The CDR3 coding sequence is TGTGCCATCAGTGATTCCAGGGACACAGATACGCAGTATTTT. Translation: CAISDSRDTDTQYF.

V and J are TRBV4-2 and TRBJ2-1, with D maybe TRBD2 (6 bases). Trimming stripped 3 bases from V and 5 bases from J, with 14 bases between. Germline V CDR1 and CDR2: LGHNA, YNFKEQ. The CDR3 has 15 residues. The CDR3 loop reads CASSQGRDSNNEQFF. The CDR3, as DNA: TGTGCCAGCAGCCAGGGCCGGGACTCTAACAATGAGCAGTTCTTC.

The genes are TRBV28 and TRBJ2-2, with D possibly being TRBD1 (5 bases). V lost 7 bases and J 3 bases, leaving 12 bases between the germline ends. Germline CDR1 is MDHEN and CDR2 is SYDVKM. This CDR3 spans 14 amino acids. This CDR3 reads CASTVGQDTGELFF. In DNA form, the CDR3 reads TGTGCCAGCACTGTCGGACAAGACACCGGGGAGCTGTTTTTT.

The V and J genes are TRBV2 and TRBJ2-2; TRBD2 agrees at 16 bases. This CDR3 has 20 amino acids. With V trimmed by 6 bases and J by 4 bases, 14 bases remained unmatched. CDR1 is SNHLY and CDR2 is FYNNEI in the germline V gene. CDR3 protein: CASSQGLGLAGGPSTGELFF. In nucleotides, the CDR3 is TGTGCCAGCAGCCAGGGACTGGGACTAGCGGGAGGGCCGAGCACCGGGGAGCTGTTTTTT.

The V call is TRBV28, the J call TRBJ2-7, with 11 bases that match TRBD1. The CDR3 extends over 16 amino acids. Germline V gene data show CDR1 as MDHEN and CDR2 as SYDVKM. The V gene end was trimmed by 5 bases and the J gene end by 10 bases; junction bases not matched to a gene: 16. CDR3 in DNA: TGTGCCAGCAGTCTCCCCGGGACAGGGGGACGGTTTTTTCAGTACTTC. Its protein product is CASSLPGTGGRFFQYF. Drawing the rest from reference TRBV28 and TRBJ2-7, the complete variable domain is DVKVTQSSRYLVKRTGEKVFLECVQDMDHENMFWYRQDPGLGLRLIYFSYDVKMKEKGDIPEGYSVSREKKERFSLILESASTNQTSMYLCASSLPGTGGRFFQYFGPGTRLTVT.

The gene calls are TRBV5-8 and TRBJ1-5, with 10 bases that match TRBD1. Trimming removed 2 bases from V and 2 bases from J; junction bases left unmatched: 7. In germline, CDR1 is SGHTS, CDR2 YDEGEE. The CDR3 has 17 amino acids. The CDR3 DNA reads as TGTGCCAGCAGCTTTGACAGGGGGCGCGGGGGCAATCAGCCCCAGCATTTT. Its protein product is CASSFDRGRGGNQPQHF.

This clone was picked up one time. The chain has TRBV4-2 and TRBJ2-2; 8 positions match TRBD1. The CDR3 is 16 amino acids. The germline CDR1 and CDR2 sequences are LGHNA and YNFKEQ. The J segment lost 4 bases and the V segment lost 3 bases, leaving 7 bases of the junction unmatched. The CDR3 sequence is CASSHNDRGRTGELFF. CDR3 coding DNA: TGTGCCAGCAGCCACAATGACAGGGGTCGCACCGGGGAGCTGTTTTTT.

The genes are TRBV7-9 and TRBJ1-5; D call uncertain. This CDR3 spans 15 amino acids. Trimming left V 4 bases short and J 7 bases short, with 17 bases between. The germline CDR1 and CDR2 sequences are SEHNR and FQNEAQ (reference sequence). The CDR3 region is CASSSTGPGSQPQHF. The CDR3 region has the DNA TGTGCCAGCAGCTCTACCGGACCGGGGTCGCAGCCCCAGCATTTT.

This chain uses TRBV6-1 with TRBJ2-1; 9 bases agree with TRBD2. The CDR3 extends over 17 amino acids. Losses at the gene ends were 4 bases for V and 4 bases for J; bases not matched to a gene: 11. Germline V gene lookup returns CDR1 MNHNS and CDR2 SASEGT. In DNA form, the CDR3 reads TGTGCCAGCAGTGCTTCGTCAGGCGGGAGGGTATACAATGAGCAGTTCTTC. Translated: CASSASSGGRVYNEQFF.

The V gene is TRBV7-9, the J gene TRBJ2-1; maybe TRBD2 (6 bases). Trimming took off 5 bases at V and 0 bases at J, with 11 bases between the two ends. The germline V gene encodes CDR1 SEHNR and CDR2 FQNEAQ (reference sequence). There are 15 residues in the CDR3. The CDR3: CASSHRGTSYNEQFF. In nucleotides, the CDR3 is TGTGCCAGCAGCCACCGGGGGACCTCCTACAATGAGCAGTTCTTC.

In its sample, this clone was seen once. The chain couples TRBV28 to TRBJ1-2, with 9 nucleotides matching TRBD1. This CDR3 has 17 residues. V lost 6 bases to trimming and J lost 6 bases; unmatched junction nucleotides: 17. CDR1 is MDHEN and CDR2 is SYDVKM in the germline V gene. Here the CDR3 reads CASRKGGQGAFEDGYTF. The CDR3 DNA follows: TGTGCCAGCAGAAAGGGGGGACAGGGCGCTTTCGAAGATGGCTACACCTTC.

This rearrangement joins TRBV28 to TRBJ2-5, with D maybe TRBD2 (5 bases). The V end was cut by 6 bases, the J end by 1 base, with 12 bases between. Germline V lookup: CDR1 MDHEN, CDR2 SYDVKM. This CDR3 region has 14 residues. The CDR3 reads CASRAGLGQETQYF. CDR3 in DNA: TGTGCCAGCAGGGCGGGCCTAGGCCAAGAGACCCAGTACTTC.

The rearrangement joins TRBV4-2 to TRBJ2-7; possible D gene TRBD2, 6 bases. The CDR3 is 15 residues long. From germline, CDR1 is LGHNA and CDR2 YNFKEQ. V was cut by 4 bases and J by 2 bases, with 15 bases left in between. DNA of the CDR3: TGTGCCAGCAGCCCCCTGGTTAGCGGCCCCTACGAGCAGTACTTC. As protein: CASSPLVSGPYEQYF.

This clone was seen just once. This rearrangement joins TRBV6-1 to TRBJ1-4; a weak D match, TRBD1 (5 bases). Per the germline V gene, CDR1 is MNHNS and CDR2 is SASEGT. The CDR3 runs to 13 residues. Trimming shortened V by 6 bases and J by 7 bases, and 12 bases separated the two germline ends. The CDR3 nucleotides read TGTGCCAGCAGAAAGCTGGGGGGTGAAAAACTGTTTTTT. It is translated as CASRKLGGEKLFF.